This T cell receptor beta chain appears in the sequencing data of a study of neoadjuvant anti-PD-1 for oral cavity cancer. At the level of the study: Around day 43, patients without progression received a fourth nivolumab dose before surgery. Study-wide results and limits: Treg/Th17 ratio rose with pretreatment blood and fell with post-treatment tumor TCRbeta clonality.

TCRdb's table, derived via immunoSEQ multiplex PCR, lists solely in-frame clones and lacks some. The sample lists 55,000 to 75,000 clones; roughly nine tenths were seen once. With regard to this clone: Its matching antigen is unknown.

Time point denoted: after neoadjuvant nivolumab, at surgical resection. Patients had newly diagnosed, untreated stage II-IVA oral cavity squamous cell carcinoma. Analysis of PBMCs was direct, with no culture step. This specimen was PBMCs, taken after nivolumab (anti-PD-1) treatment. This TCR was sampled from a person aged 40 to 85 with oral cavity squamous cell carcinoma.

CDR3 sequence reads: CASSLKRGAGYTF. The CDR3, as DNA: TGTGCCAGCAGCTTAAAGAGGGGCGCTGGCTACACCTTC. The chain uses TRBV11-2 and TRBJ1-2, with a weak D call TRBD1 (5 bases). The CDR3 spans 13 residues. V dropped 2 bases and J dropped 7 bases, with 11 bases sitting between them. From germline, CDR1 is SGHAT and CDR2 FQNNGV. Together with reference TRBV11-2 and TRBJ1-2, the CDR3 gives the full variable domain: EAGVAQSPRYKIIEKRQSVAFWCNPISGHATLYWYQQILGQGPKLLIQFQNNGVVDDSQLPKDRFSAERLKGVDSTLKIQPAKLEDSAVYLCASSLKRGAGYTFGSGTRLTVV.